The entry below describes one T cell receptor beta chain. Its antigen is undetermined. This CDR3 has 17 residues. Looked up from germline, CDR1 is SGDLS and CDR2 is YYNGEE. J lost 4 bases, V lost 0 bases, and 6 bases had no gene match. This sample is part of a study of vaccination effects on CD4 cells after COVID-19. Antigen-specific CD4+ T cells expanded by the ViraFEST assay with viral peptide pools were then sequenced. A 10-day culture period preceded the isolation of CD4+ T cells. Negative nucleocapsid antibody tests before and after vaccination confirmed no previous SARS-CoV-2 infection. The authors exchanged half the medium for IL-2 medium on days 3 and 7. Sequencing used immunoSEQ multiplex PCR; TCRdb keeps in-frame clones, though not all of them. The table records 50,000 to 60,000 clones, more than 60% of them present only once.

This sample comprised CD4+ T cells from PBMCs cultured with SARS-CoV-2 spike peptides, obtained before COVID-19 vaccination. The sequence was collected from a human donor who received a COVID-19 vaccine. The genes are TRBV9 and TRBJ2-3, with 12 bases that match TRBD2. The CDR3 coding sequence is TGTGCCAGCAGCGTAGTCCCTAGCGGGGGGGGTGCAGATACGCAGTATTTT. Its translation: CASSVVPSGGGADTQYF. Supplemented by reference TRBV9 and TRBJ2-3, the full variable domain reads DSGVTQTPKHLITATGQRVTLRCSPRSGDLSVYWYQQSLDQGLQFLIQYYNGEERAKGNILERFSAQQFPDLHSELNLSSLELGDSALYFCASSVVPSGGGADTQYFGPGTRLTVL.